This passage covers 11 T cell receptor beta chains from one sample sequenced in a study of blood T cell repertoires in COVID-19. The protocol was immunoSEQ multiplex PCR, while the TCRdb copy is restricted to in-frame clones and leaves out a portion. The profile covers some 220,000 clones, with about 86% appearing a single time and roughly 2.4% taken by the ten largest. The sample taken for sequencing was peripheral blood. All receptors derive from a woman aged 55 to 70 with acute or convalescent COVID-19.

The V gene is TRBV30, the J gene TRBJ1-5; D is unresolved. The CDR3 extends over 12 amino acids. With 5 bases removed from V and 6 bases from J, the gap between germline ends came to 11 bases. The germline CDR1 and CDR2 sequences are GTSNPN and SVGIG (reference sequence). CDR3 sequence: CAWLNSGQPQHF. The CDR3 region has the DNA TGTGCCTGGTTAAATAGCGGTCAGCCCCAGCATTTT.

CDR3 sequence reads: CASSFFRRVKTEAFF. The DNA of the CDR3 is TGTGCCAGCAGTTTTTTCAGGCGGGTAAAAACTGAAGCTTTCTTT. The gene calls are TRBV28 and TRBJ1-1; D unresolved. The germline V gene encodes CDR1 MDHEN and CDR2 SYDVKM. Trimming removed 3 bases from V and 5 bases from J, with 16 bases in between. The CDR3 sequence is 15 residues long. The full variable domain, with the rest looked up from reference TRBV28 and TRBJ1-1, is DVKVTQSSRYLVKRTGEKVFLECVQDMDHENMFWYRQDPGLGLRLIYFSYDVKMKEKGDIPEGYSVSREKKERFSLILESASTNQTSMYLCASSFFRRVKTEAFFGQGTRLTVV.

This clone was recorded a few times. V is TRBV4-1 and J is TRBJ1-5; tentatively, D is TRBD1 (6 bases). Deletions cut 4 bases from V and 3 bases from J, with 13 bases between. This CDR3 is 15 amino acids long. CDR1 and CDR2 (germline): MGHRA, YSYEKL. The CDR3 sequence: CASSLGTGNNQPQHF. CDR3 DNA: TGCGCCAGCAGCCTCGGAACAGGGAACAATCAGCCCCAGCATTTT.

The V call is TRBV29-1, the J call TRBJ2-7; weak D call: TRBD1 (5 bases). The CDR3 consists of 17 residues. Trimming stripped 2 bases from V and 3 bases from J, with 23 bases between. CDR1 SQVTM and CDR2 ANQGSEA come from the germline V gene. Here the CDR3 reads CSVELAKDTSTGYEQYF. In nucleotides, the CDR3 is TGCAGCGTTGAATTGGCCAAGGACACTTCAACAGGCTACGAGCAGTACTTC.

This clone was recorded a few times. V is TRBV10-1 and J is TRBJ1-2, with D tentatively TRBD1 (5 bases). CDR3 length equals 15 residues. Germline values: CDR1 WNHNN, CDR2 SYGVQD (reference sequence). Trimming removed 8 bases at V and 6 bases at J, with 22 bases between. CDR3 DNA sequence: TGCGCCAGCGGTTGGGTTCCCACGACAGTCCATGGCTACACCTTC. Amino acids: CASGWVPTTVHGYTF.

This chain links TRBV19 with TRBJ1-1; D is unresolved. Germline CDR1 is LNHDA and CDR2 is SQIVND (reference sequence). V was clipped by 3 bases and J by 5 bases, with 19 bases between them. CDR3 length equals 16 residues. The CDR3 reads CASSISGGVGGTEAFF. CDR3 in DNA: TGTGCCAGTAGTATCTCAGGCGGGGTAGGAGGGACTGAAGCTTTCTTT.

The rearrangement links TRBV20-1 to TRBJ1-1, with D unresolved. Trimming cost V 3 bases and J 1 base, with 6 bases left between them. Germline assignment: CDR1 DFQATT and CDR2 SNEGSKA (reference sequence). This CDR3 has 12 amino acids. This CDR3 is CSASSRNTEAFF. The CDR3, as DNA: TGCAGTGCTAGTTCTAGGAACACTGAAGCTTTCTTT.

The gene calls are TRBV27 and TRBJ1-1, with 7 bases aligning to TRBD1. The CDR3 is 15 amino acids. After removal of 0 bases from V and 11 bases from J, the junction contained 12 bases not matched to a gene. Germline-derived CDR1 and CDR2 are MNHEY and SMNVEV (reference sequence). CDR3 loop: CASSLSLDRMGSAFF. For the CDR3, the DNA is TGTGCCAGCAGTTTATCCCTGGACAGGATGGGTAGCGCTTTCTTT.

This clone has just a few counts. The V gene is TRBV4-2, the J gene TRBJ1-5, with 8 bases matching TRBD1. Germline CDR1 reads LGHNA; CDR2 reads YNFKEQ. V shed 1 base, J shed 4 bases, and the junction held 9 bases outside the gene matches. This CDR3 region has 17 residues. CDR3 bases: TGTGCCAGCAGCCAAGTAGTACAGGGGGTAAGGAATCAGCCCCAGCATTTT. This sequence encodes CASSQVVQGVRNQPQHF.

The rearrangement joins TRBV6-5 to TRBJ1-4, with a possible D match to TRBD1 (6 bases). Germline-derived CDR1 and CDR2 are MNHEY and SVGAGI. V was pared by 0 bases and J by 4 bases, with 12 bases between. The CDR3 consists of 16 residues. As DNA, the CDR3 is TGTGCCAGCAGTTACTCCCCGACAGGAGATAATGAAAAACTGTTTTTT. Residues: CASSYSPTGDNEKLFF.

CDR3 DNA sequence: TGTGCCAGCAGTACAGCCCCAAATCAGCCCCAGCATTTT. It specifies CASSTAPNQPQHF. The V and J genes are TRBV6-5 and TRBJ1-5; D is uncertain. Germline V gene sequence: CDR1 MNHEY, CDR2 SVGAGI. The CDR3 is 13 amino acids. Trimming took off 5 bases at V and 4 bases at J, with 9 bases between the two ends.